The 21 T cell receptor beta chains below all came from one sample that was sequenced in a study of cytomegalovirus exposure and HLA in healthy donors. Repertoires were generated with immunoSEQ multiplex PCR, while TCRdb's copy carries only in-frame clones and drops some. This repertoire shows about 180,000 clones, about 85% found once; its top ten account for roughly 15%. The specimen sequenced was PBMCs. All receptors come from a man aged 18 to 30 in good health and CMV-seropositive.

The chain combines TRBV19 with TRBJ1-6; D is uncertain. The germline gives CDR1 LNHDA, CDR2 SQIVND (reference sequence). The CDR3 spans 15 residues. Trimming left V 7 bases short and J 6 bases short, with 16 bases between. The CDR3 nucleotides read TGTGCCAGTACGGGCATGAGAGGGATTAATTCACCCCTCCACTTT. It encodes CASTGMRGINSPLHF.

This clone came up a few times. The chain employs TRBV6-5 and TRBJ1-2; D possibly corresponds to TRBD1 (6 bases). Germline V lookup: CDR1 MNHEY, CDR2 SVGAGI. The CDR3 runs 14 residues. V was trimmed by 8 bases and J by 8 bases, leaving 21 bases between them. DNA for the CDR3: TGTGCCAGCTCTATCGGGGGGACACAGGAGGGCTACACCTTC. Protein sequence: CASSIGGTQEGYTF.

The chain has TRBV7-9 and TRBJ2-7; 7 bases line up with TRBD1. CDR3 length equals 15 residues. Trimming cost V 1 base and J 6 bases; bases outside gene matches: 9. Germline V gene data show CDR1 as SEHNR and CDR2 as FQNEAQ (reference sequence). CDR3 bases: TGTGCCAGCAGCTTAGATCCCCGACAGGGAGCCGAGCAGTACTTC. Translating gives CASSLDPRQGAEQYF.

V is TRBV11-3 and J is TRBJ2-3; 13 nucleotides align to TRBD2. V gave up 5 bases and J gave up 4 bases; unmatched junction bases: 6. The germline CDR1 and CDR2 sequences are SGHNT and YENEEA. This CDR3 region has 16 residues. CDR3 coding DNA: TGTGCCAGCAGCAGACTAGCGGGAGGAGGGGCAGATACGCAGTATTTT. Its translation: CASSRLAGGGADTQYF.

The chain recombines TRBV19 with TRBJ2-3, with 9 positions matching TRBD1. The CDR3 runs 15 residues. Germline V gene lookup returns CDR1 LNHDA and CDR2 SQIVND (reference sequence). The V and J ends lost 1 base and 3 bases, in that order; junction bases with no gene match: 2. Written as DNA, the CDR3 is TGTGCCAGTAGTATAGGAGACAGGGGGACAGATACGCAGTATTTT. Protein: CASSIGDRGTDTQYF.

V gene TRBV28 combines with J gene TRBJ2-3; 9 positions agree with TRBD2. The CDR3 is 15 amino acids. The germline V gene encodes CDR1 MDHEN and CDR2 SYDVKM. V was clipped by 4 bases and J by 3 bases; unmatched bases: 5. The CDR3 region is CASSSKREVTDTQYF. DNA of the CDR3: TGTGCCAGCAGTTCTAAGCGGGAGGTGACAGATACGCAGTATTTT.

The V and J genes are TRBV18 and TRBJ2-1; 8 positions match TRBD1. V was pared by 3 bases and J by 7 bases, with 5 bases of the junction left unmatched. CDR1 is KGHSH, CDR2 LQKENI, per germline. The CDR3 contains 14 residues. In DNA form, the CDR3 reads TGTGCCAGCTCACCTACCGGGACAGGAAATGAGCAGTTCTTC. Protein: CASSPTGTGNEQFF.

CDR3 bases: TGTGCCTGGAGAAGAAACGGCGGCAATGAAAAACTGTTTTTT. Encoded protein: CAWRRNGGNEKLFF. The chain employs TRBV30 and TRBJ1-4; D not certain. Trimming removed 3 bases at V and 5 bases at J, with 13 bases between. The CDR3 covers 14 residues. Germline V gene lookup returns CDR1 GTSNPN and CDR2 SVGIG (reference sequence).

V gene TRBV28 combines with J gene TRBJ1-5; a weak D match, TRBD1 (5 bases). This CDR3 is 13 amino acids long. Germline V lookup: CDR1 MDHEN, CDR2 SYDVKM. V dropped 6 bases and J dropped 1 base, with 7 bases sitting between them. The CDR3: CASRGGSNQPQHF. DNA of the CDR3: TGTGCCAGCAGGGGGGGGAGCAATCAGCCCCAGCATTTT.

V is TRBV5-1 and J is TRBJ2-1; 9 bases agree with TRBD2. The V gene end was trimmed by 5 bases and the J gene end by 5 bases; junction bases not matched to a gene: 5. The CDR3 consists of 14 residues. Germline values: CDR1 SGHRS, CDR2 YFSETQ. In DNA, the CDR3 is TGCGCCAGCAGTCAGGGACTAGCCAACAATGAGCAGTTCTTC. Its translation: CASSQGLANNEQFF.

The rearrangement uses TRBV29-1 and TRBJ1-3; TRBD1 is a possible D gene (5 bases). The CDR3 runs 15 residues. CDR1 and CDR2 (germline): SQVTM, ANQGSEA. Trimming removed 6 bases from V and 0 bases from J, with 15 bases in between. CDR3 sequence reads: CSVREQGISGNTIYF. In nucleotides, the CDR3 is TGCAGCGTGCGGGAGCAGGGAATCTCTGGAAACACCATATATTTT.

This chain uses TRBV27 with TRBJ2-5; tentative D call: TRBD2 (6 bases). Germline V gene lookup returns CDR1 MNHEY and CDR2 SMNVEV (reference sequence). There are 12 residues in the CDR3. Deletions cut 6 bases from V and 4 bases from J, with 9 bases between. The CDR3 reads CASRCGVETQYF. DNA for the CDR3: TGTGCCAGCAGATGCGGGGTAGAGACCCAGTACTTC.

The CDR3 here is CASSFLWSGQGYTF. CDR3 sequence (DNA): TGTGCCAGCAGTTTCCTTTGGAGCGGCCAGGGCTACACCTTC. The rearrangement joins TRBV27 to TRBJ1-2; D uncertain. Germline V lookup: CDR1 MNHEY, CDR2 SMNVEV (reference sequence). The length of the CDR3 is 14 residues. Trimming cost V 3 bases and J 8 bases, with 16 bases left between them.

This sequence joins TRBV5-4 and TRBJ2-5; D is ambiguous. This CDR3 spans 14 amino acids. Germline lookup yields CDR1 SGHNT and CDR2 YYREEE (reference sequence). V lost 0 bases and J lost 4, with 10 bases in between. For the CDR3, the DNA is TGTGCCAGCAGCTTGGGGGTAGCCCCAGAGACCCAGTACTTC. This sequence encodes CASSLGVAPETQYF.

The chain is built from TRBV5-6 and TRBJ2-7, with a tentative D call TRBD2 (5 bases). V lost 0 bases, J lost 0 bases, and 7 bases lay in between. Germline V gene lookup returns CDR1 SGHDT and CDR2 YYEEEE. There are 14 residues in the CDR3. Written as DNA, the CDR3 is TGTGCCAGCAGCTTGGGACTAAACTCCTACGAGCAGTACTTC. Amino acids: CASSLGLNSYEQYF. Filled out from reference TRBV5-6 and TRBJ2-7, the complete variable domain reads DAGVTQSPTHLIKTRGQQVTLRCSPKSGHDTVSWYQQALGQGPQFIFQYYEEEERQRGNFPDRFSGHQFPNYSSELNVNALLLGDSALYLCASSLGLNSYEQYFGPGTRLTVT.

The V call is TRBV10-3, the J call TRBJ2-7, with TRBD1 matching 10 bases. The CDR3 covers 15 residues. CDR1 and CDR2 from the germline V gene are ENHRY and SYGVKD. V trimming: 8 bases; J trimming: 0 bases; junction bases outside the gene matches: 7. CDR3 DNA: TGTGCCATCGGGGGGACAGGGGAGGCCTCCTACGAGCAGTACTTC. This codes for CAIGGTGEASYEQYF.

The V gene is TRBV29-1, the J gene TRBJ1-2; D is possibly TRBD1 (6 bases). This CDR3 has 12 residues. Per germline, CDR1 SQVTM and CDR2 ANQGSEA. V gave up 6 bases and J gave up 6 bases, with 14 bases separating them. The CDR3 DNA sequence: TGCAGCGTCTCAGGGACACTTAATGGCTACACCTTC. Protein: CSVSGTLNGYTF.

This chain links TRBV28 with TRBJ1-2; tentative D call: TRBD1 (5 bases). The V end lost 7 bases, the J end lost 6 bases, and 18 bases lay between the germline ends. The germline CDR1 and CDR2 sequences are MDHEN and SYDVKM. This CDR3 spans 14 amino acids. CDR3 sequence (DNA): TGTGCCAGCACCCCACTCGTTTCCAGGGATGGCTACACCTTC. Translated, it gives CASTPLVSRDGYTF.

V usage is TRBV11-2 and J usage is TRBJ2-1, with no clear D. CDR1 SGHAT and CDR2 FQNNGV come from the germline V gene. The V end lost 5 bases, the J end lost 6 bases, and 8 bases lay between the germline ends. The CDR3 runs 12 residues. CDR3 bases: TGTGCCAGCAGCCGATCTAGCAATGAGCAGTTCTTC. Translating gives CASSRSSNEQFF.

The chain's CDR3 is CASSQGGGASDTQYF. CDR3 coding DNA: TGTGCCAGCAGCCAAGGCGGGGGGGCCTCAGATACGCAGTATTTT. The genes are TRBV4-2 and TRBJ2-3; 9 nucleotides align to TRBD2. Germline-derived CDR1 and CDR2 are LGHNA and YNFKEQ. The ends lost 1 base at V and 4 bases at J; junction bases unmatched: 3. This CDR3 is built from 15 residues.

This clone occurred once. This chain uses TRBV5-4 with TRBJ1-1; 7 nucleotides line up with TRBD1. The V gene's germline CDR1 is SGHNT and CDR2 YYREEE (reference sequence). The CDR3 has 14 amino acids. V shed 4 bases, J shed 1 base, and the junction held 4 bases outside the gene matches. The CDR3 protein is CASSRQGWNTEAFF. CDR3 DNA sequence: TGTGCCAGCAGCCGACAGGGCTGGAACACTGAAGCTTTCTTT.